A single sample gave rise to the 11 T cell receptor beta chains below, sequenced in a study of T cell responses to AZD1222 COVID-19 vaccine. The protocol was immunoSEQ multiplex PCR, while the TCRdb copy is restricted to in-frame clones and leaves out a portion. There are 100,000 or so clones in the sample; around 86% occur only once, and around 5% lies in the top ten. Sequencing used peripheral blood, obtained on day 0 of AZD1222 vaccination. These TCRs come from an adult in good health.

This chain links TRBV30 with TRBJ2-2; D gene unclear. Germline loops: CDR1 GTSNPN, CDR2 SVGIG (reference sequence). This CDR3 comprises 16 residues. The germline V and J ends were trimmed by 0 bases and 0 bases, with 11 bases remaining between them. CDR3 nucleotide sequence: TGTGCCTGGAGTGTTACCCCAACCTCGAACACCGGGGAGCTGTTTTTT. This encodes CAWSVTPTSNTGELFF.

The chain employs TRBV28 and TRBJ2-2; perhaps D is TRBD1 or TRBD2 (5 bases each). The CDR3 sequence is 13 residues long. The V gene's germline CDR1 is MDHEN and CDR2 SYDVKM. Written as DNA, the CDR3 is TGTGCAACCCTGGGGGTCTCCACCGGGGAGCTGTTTTTT. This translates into CATLGVSTGELFF.

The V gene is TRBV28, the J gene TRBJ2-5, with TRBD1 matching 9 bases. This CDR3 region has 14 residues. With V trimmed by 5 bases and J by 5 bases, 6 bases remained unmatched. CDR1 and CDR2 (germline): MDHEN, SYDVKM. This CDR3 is CASSPTGGRETQYF. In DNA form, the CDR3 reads TGTGCCAGCAGTCCTACAGGGGGCCGGGAGACCCAGTACTTC.

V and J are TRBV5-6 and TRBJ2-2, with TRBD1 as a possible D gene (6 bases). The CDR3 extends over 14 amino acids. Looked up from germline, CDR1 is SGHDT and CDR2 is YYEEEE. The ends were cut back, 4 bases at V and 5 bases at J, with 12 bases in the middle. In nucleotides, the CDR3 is TGTGCCAGCAGCCCGGTGGGACAAACCGGGGAGCTGTTTTTT. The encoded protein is CASSPVGQTGELFF.

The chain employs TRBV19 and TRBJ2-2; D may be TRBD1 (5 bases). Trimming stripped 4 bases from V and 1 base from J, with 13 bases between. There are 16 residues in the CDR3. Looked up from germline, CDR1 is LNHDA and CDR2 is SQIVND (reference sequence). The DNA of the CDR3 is TGTGCCAGTAGTAGAGTAAGGACATTGAACACCGGGGAGCTGTTTTTT. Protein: CASSRVRTLNTGELFF.

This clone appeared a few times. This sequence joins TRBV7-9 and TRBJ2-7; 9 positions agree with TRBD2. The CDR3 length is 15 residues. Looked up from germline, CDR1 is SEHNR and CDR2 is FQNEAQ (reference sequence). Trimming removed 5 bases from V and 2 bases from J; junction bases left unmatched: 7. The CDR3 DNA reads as TGTGCCAGCAGCAAGACTAGCGGAAACCCCTACGAGCAGTACTTC. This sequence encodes CASSKTSGNPYEQYF.

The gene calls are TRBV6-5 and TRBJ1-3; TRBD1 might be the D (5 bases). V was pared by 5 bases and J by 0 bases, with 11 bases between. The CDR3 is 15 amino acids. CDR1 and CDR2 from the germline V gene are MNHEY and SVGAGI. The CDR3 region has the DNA TGTGCCAGCAGTAGGGACGGCGTCTCTGGAAACACCATATATTTT. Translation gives CASSRDGVSGNTIYF.

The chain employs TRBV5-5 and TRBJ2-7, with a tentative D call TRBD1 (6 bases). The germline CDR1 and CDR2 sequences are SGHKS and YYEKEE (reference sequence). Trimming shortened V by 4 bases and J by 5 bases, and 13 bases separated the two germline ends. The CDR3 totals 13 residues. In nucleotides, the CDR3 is TGTGCCAGCAGCACCAGCAGGGGTCACGAGCAGTACTTC. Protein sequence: CASSTSRGHEQYF.

The CDR3 DNA follows: TGTGCCAGCAGCTCCTCGGGTGGGGCCCCGGGGGAGACCCAGTACTTC. Translating gives CASSSSGGAPGETQYF. The V call is TRBV9, the J call TRBJ2-5; D tentatively fits TRBD1 or TRBD2 (5 bases each). The V and J ends lost 4 bases and 5 bases respectively, with 21 bases between them. Germline CDR1 and CDR2: SGDLS and YYNGEE. This CDR3 has 16 amino acids.

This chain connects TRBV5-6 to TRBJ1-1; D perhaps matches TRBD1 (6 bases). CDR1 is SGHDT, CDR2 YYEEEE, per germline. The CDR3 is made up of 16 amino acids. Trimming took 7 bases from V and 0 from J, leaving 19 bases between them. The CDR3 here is CASYSIRGVMNTEAFF. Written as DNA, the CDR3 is TGTGCCAGCTATTCCATTAGGGGGGTCATGAACACTGAAGCTTTCTTT.

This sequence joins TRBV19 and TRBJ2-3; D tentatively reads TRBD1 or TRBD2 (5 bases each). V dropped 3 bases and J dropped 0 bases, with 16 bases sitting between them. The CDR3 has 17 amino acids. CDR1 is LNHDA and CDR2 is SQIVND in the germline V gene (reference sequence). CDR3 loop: CASSMGTGFSSTDTQYF. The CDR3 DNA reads TGTGCCAGTAGTATGGGGACGGGCTTTTCTAGCACAGATACGCAGTATTTT. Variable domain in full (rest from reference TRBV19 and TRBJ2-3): DGGITQSPKYLFRKEGQNVTLSCEQNLNHDAMYWYRQDPGQGLRLIYYSQIVNDFQKGDIAEGYSVSREKKESFPLTVTSAQKNPTAFYLCASSMGTGFSSTDTQYFGPGTRLTVL.